This T cell receptor (beta chain) comes out of a study of control samples from healthy donors and cancer patients. The data were produced by immunoSEQ multiplex PCR, yet TCRdb's version contains in-frame clones alone and is incomplete. The data show 150,000 or so clones, with about 89% seen just once and more than 6.5% held by the top ten. This clone was picked up a small number of times. The CDR3 spans 16 residues. The germline V gene encodes CDR1 LGHDT and CDR2 YNNKEL (reference sequence). V gave up 5 bases and J gave up 0 bases, with 16 bases separating them. Sequencing was done on a sample of blood. This chain uses TRBV3-1 (or the pseudogene TRBV3-2) with TRBJ1-1; D is uncertain. The sequence derives from a man aged 18 to 29 in good health. CDR3 protein: CASSVSSGHMNTEAFF. The CDR3 DNA sequence: TGTGCCAGCAGCGTTTCTTCTGGGCATATGAACACTGAAGCTTTCTTT.